One sample yielded the 5 T cell receptor beta chains listed below, sequenced in a study of blood T cell repertoires in COVID-19. Assay used: immunoSEQ multiplex PCR; TCRdb lists only in-frame clones, some missing. The data contain some 250,000 clones, roughly 86% of them singletons. Material for sequencing was peripheral blood. The receptors derive from an elderly man with acute or convalescent COVID-19.

The rearrangement uses TRBV3-1 (or the pseudogene TRBV3-2) and TRBJ2-5, with 7 bases matching TRBD1. The length of the CDR3 is 16 residues. The germline gives CDR1 LGHDT, CDR2 YNNKEL (reference sequence). With 0 bases clipped from V and 2 bases from J, the junction kept 6 bases outside the gene matches. CDR3 sequence: CASSQEPTGLQETQYF. The CDR3 bases are TGTGCCAGCAGCCAAGAGCCGACAGGGTTACAAGAGACCCAGTACTTC.

The chain employs TRBV5-8 and TRBJ1-5; the match to TRBD1 covers 8 bases. CDR3 length equals 18 residues. V was pared by 0 bases and J by 4 bases, with 12 bases of the junction left unmatched. Per the germline V gene, CDR1 is SGHTS and CDR2 is YDEGEE. The CDR3 sequence: CASSLGRGLDFSNQPQHF. CDR3 coding DNA: TGTGCCAGCAGCTTGGGCAGGGGGCTCGATTTCTCTAATCAGCCCCAGCATTTT.

As to this clone: This CDR3 is also generated by other DNA sequences in the sample. The CDR3 bases are TGTGCCAGCAGCTTAGACGGGTCAGGAAACACCATATATTTT. It codes for CASSLDGSGNTIYF. V is TRBV7-9 and J is TRBJ1-3; D remains ambiguous. Trimming removed 1 base from V and 4 bases from J, with 8 bases in between. Germline V gene sequence: CDR1 SEHNR, CDR2 FQNEAQ (reference sequence). CDR3 length equals 14 residues.

The CDR3 nucleotides read TGTGCCAGCAGCCCAACCGCGGGGGGGACCCAGTACTTC. Protein sequence: CASSPTAGGTQYF. J is TRBJ2-5 and V is TRBV5-8, with 8 bases that match TRBD2. Germline V lookup: CDR1 SGHTS, CDR2 YDEGEE. V dropped 4 bases and J dropped 7; count of bases not matched to a gene: 6. The CDR3 runs 13 residues.

V gene TRBV6-1 combines with J gene TRBJ1-2; D gene ambiguous. V dropped 5 bases and J dropped 8 bases, with 18 bases sitting between them. The V gene's germline CDR1 is MNHNS and CDR2 SASEGT. The CDR3 covers 14 residues. CDR3 region: CASSLIVRGFGYTF. CDR3 in DNA: TGTGCCAGCAGTTTAATAGTGCGGGGTTTCGGCTACACCTTC.